Listed below are T cell receptor beta chains from one sample, sequenced in a study of shared clonotypes between healthy human individuals. Produced via immunoSEQ multiplex PCR; TCRdb's table is partial and in-frame only. This sample yields hundreds of thousands of clones, of which almost 97% are seen a single time; about 0.064% belongs to the top ten. Sequenced: naive CD4+ T cells sorted from blood. Receptors originate from a woman younger than 45 in good health. CDR3s include the opening cysteine and the closing phenylalanine or tryptophan. D genes are given only for firm matches. Expanded clones get a size class; other rows say once, few or many, or leave the size out.

size: .; V: TRBV19; length: 14; D: TRBD2; J: TRBJ2-2; CDR3: CASSLAGGAGELFF; DNA: TGTGCCAGTTCGCTAGCGGGAGGGGCCGGGGAGCTGTTTTTT
size: .; V: TRBV19; length: 13; D: .; J: TRBJ2-7; CDR3: CASSLDTGYEQYF; DNA: TGTGCCAGTAGTCTTGACACAGGGTACGAGCAGTACTTC
size: .; V: TRBV5-6; length: 12; D: .; J: TRBJ1-4; CDR3: CASSTRTDGLFF; DNA: TGTGCCAGCAGCACCAGGACAGATGGACTGTTTTTT
size: .; V: TRBV7-9; length: 15; D: TRBD2; J: TRBJ2-1; CDR3: CASRLLAVTYNEQFF; DNA: TGTGCCAGCAGGTTACTAGCGGTTACCTACAATGAGCAGTTCTTC
size: .; V: TRBV5-1; length: 14; D: .; J: TRBJ1-1; CDR3: CASSFGVGNTEAFF; DNA: TGCGCCAGCAGCTTCGGGGTCGGGAACACTGAAGCTTTCTTT
size: .; V: TRBV11-2; length: 15; D: TRBD1; J: TRBJ2-7; CDR3: CASSLRQGPTYEQYF; DNA: TGTGCCAGCAGCTTAAGACAGGGGCCGACCTACGAGCAGTACTTC
size: .; V: TRBV11-2; length: 14; D: .; J: TRBJ2-7; CDR3: CASSPPGATYEQYF; DNA: TGTGCCAGCAGCCCTCCGGGGGCAACCTACGAGCAGTACTTC
size: .; V: TRBV18; length: 17; D: .; J: TRBJ1-2; CDR3: CASSPNADSLANYGYTF; DNA: TGTGCCAGCTCACCCAATGCAGACAGCCTGGCTAACTATGGCTACACCTTC
size: .; V: TRBV7-2; length: 14; D: .; J: TRBJ1-1; CDR3: CASSNPALAGEAFF; DNA: TGTGCCAGCAGCAATCCAGCTTTAGCCGGTGAAGCTTTCTTT
size: .; V: TRBV27; length: 14; D: .; J: TRBJ2-7; CDR3: CASRPNGGGLEQYF; DNA: TGTGCCAGCAGGCCTAATGGAGGGGGACTCGAGCAGTACTTC
size: .; V: TRBV29-1; length: 11; D: .; J: TRBJ1-4; CDR3: CSVEGRDKLFF; DNA: TGCAGCGTTGAGGGGCGGGACAAACTGTTTTTT
size: .; V: TRBV4-3; length: 13; D: .; J: TRBJ2-7; CDR3: CASRGPSTYEQYF; DNA: TGCGCCAGCCGGGGACCCTCGACCTACGAGCAGTACTTC
size: .; V: TRBV29-1; length: 14; D: .; J: TRBJ1-1; CDR3: CSVGGRKTNTEAFF; DNA: TGCAGCGTTGGAGGACGGAAGACGAACACTGAAGCTTTCTTT
size: .; V: TRBV19; length: 17; D: .; J: TRBJ2-2; CDR3: CASSRSLLRLNTGELFF; DNA: TGTGCCAGTAGTAGGTCCCTGCTGCGCCTGAACACCGGGGAGCTGTTTTTT
size: .; V: TRBV2; length: 13; D: TRBD2; J: TRBJ2-7; CDR3: CASSSGSPDEQYF; DNA: TGTGCCAGCAGCAGCGGGAGTCCCGACGAGCAGTACTTC
size: .; V: TRBV6-5; length: 15; D: .; J: TRBJ2-2; CDR3: CASSLAHLNTGELFF; DNA: TGTGCCAGCAGTTTGGCCCACCTCAACACCGGGGAGCTGTTTTTT
size: .; V: TRBV28; length: 15; D: .; J: TRBJ2-2; CDR3: CASSRLILNTGELFF; DNA: TGTGCCAGCAGCCGACTGATTCTGAACACCGGGGAGCTGTTTTTT
size: .; V: TRBV5-8; length: 14; D: TRBD1; J: TRBJ2-3; CDR3: CASSFGQGTDTQYF; DNA: TGTGCCAGCAGCTTTGGACAGGGAACAGATACGCAGTATTTT
size: .; V: TRBV4-1; length: 15; D: TRBD2; J: TRBJ2-7; CDR3: CASSQTSGRGLEQYF; DNA: TGCGCCAGCAGCCAAACTAGCGGGAGGGGTCTCGAGCAGTACTTC
size: .; V: TRBV11-3; length: 15; D: .; J: TRBJ2-5; CDR3: CASSDYDREGETQYF; DNA: TGTGCCAGCAGCGACTACGACAGGGAGGGAGAGACCCAGTACTTC
size: .; V: TRBV28; length: 13; D: .; J: TRBJ2-7; CDR3: CASSPGRERNRYF; DNA: TGTGCCAGCTCCCCCGGCAGGGAACGGAATCGGTACTTC
size: .; V: TRBV7-8; length: 14; D: .; J: TRBJ2-1; CDR3: CASSSRPMRNEQFF; DNA: TGTGCCAGCAGCTCGAGACCCATGAGGAATGAGCAGTTCTTC
size: .; V: TRBV18; length: 15; D: TRBD2; J: TRBJ2-1; CDR3: CASSLRTSGDNEQFF; DNA: TGTGCCAGCTCACTACGGACTAGCGGGGACAATGAGCAGTTCTTC
size: .; V: TRBV7-9; length: 14; D: .; J: TRBJ2-7; CDR3: CASSLGVGVNEQYF; DNA: TGTGCCAGCAGCTTAGGGGTCGGGGTCAACGAGCAGTACTTC
size: once; V: TRBV5-1; length: 16; D: .; J: TRBJ2-1; CDR3: CASSLVDISSYNEQFF; DNA: TGCGCCAGCAGCTTGGTTGATATCAGCTCCTACAATGAGCAGTTCTTC
size: .; V: TRBV2; length: 15; D: .; J: TRBJ1-5; CDR3: CASSVQGSSNQPQHF; DNA: TGTGCCAGCAGTGTACAGGGAAGTAGCAATCAGCCCCAGCATTTT
size: .; V: TRBV14; length: 13; D: TRBD2; J: TRBJ2-5; CDR3: CASSRGLLETQYF; DNA: TGTGCCAGCAGCCGGGGACTACTGGAAACCCAGTACTTC
size: .; V: TRBV5-1; length: 16; D: TRBD2; J: TRBJ2-7; CDR3: CASSLALAGGRDEQYF; DNA: TGCGCCAGCAGCTTGGCACTAGCGGGAGGGCGCGACGAGCAGTACTTC
size: .; V: TRBV2; length: 15; D: .; J: TRBJ2-7; CDR3: CASSEESSGSGEQYF; DNA: TGTGCCAGCAGTGAAGAGTCCTCTGGGTCGGGCGAGCAGTACTTC
size: .; V: TRBV6-6; length: 12; D: .; J: TRBJ2-7; CDR3: CASSYSTNEQYF; DNA: TGTGCCAGCAGTTACTCGACGAATGAGCAGTACTTC
size: .; V: TRBV5-4; length: 13; D: .; J: TRBJ1-5; CDR3: CASSLDSNQPQHF; DNA: TGTGCCAGCAGCTTAGATAGCAATCAGCCCCAGCATTTT
size: .; V: TRBV5-1; length: 16; D: TRBD2; J: TRBJ2-1; CDR3: CASSPNSGRTYNEQFF; DNA: TGCGCCAGCAGCCCAAATAGCGGGAGGACCTACAATGAGCAGTTCTTC